This TCR beta chain appears in the sequencing data of a study of shared clonotypes between healthy human individuals. Study results and limitations: Some clonotypes were shared by all four sorted-subset donors, while others were not shared. The non-shared ones had lower generation probabilities than the shared ones. Having only a few donors restricted how much genetic and exposure-history diversity was captured.

Concerning this clone itself: The antigen is not known.

Losses at the gene ends were 4 bases for V and 4 bases for J; bases not matched to a gene: 18. The CDR3 extends over 18 amino acids. Germline lookup yields CDR1 SGHTS and CDR2 YDEGEE. Repertoires were generated with immunoSEQ multiplex PCR, while TCRdb's copy carries only in-frame clones and drops some. This sample has about 1.9 million clones, with over 85% found just once. Positive CCR7 selection of CD45RO-negative cells yielded the naive CD8 cells, and terminally differentiated effector memory CD45RA+ cells were excluded. The TCR comes from a man younger than 35 in good health. Some clones in this sample may be carry-over from other donors' samples. Material: naive CD8+ T cells from PBMCs. The chain recombines TRBV5-8 with TRBJ2-5; 8 bases line up with TRBD2. This chain's CDR3 is CASSHRPGLVGPGETQYF. For the CDR3, the DNA is TGTGCCAGCAGCCACCGACCGGGACTAGTGGGACCTGGAGAGACCCAGTACTTC.